This entry is about one TCR beta chain. These data are taken from a study of blood T cell repertoires in COVID-19. About the study: Samples of COVID-19 (acute and convalescent) were obtained from the United States, Italy and Spain. Nucleic acid was either cDNA or gDNA, and it came from T cells, B-cell-depleted T cells, or PBMCs.

During active infection, Seattle patients enrolled and were then monitored through disease. Authors' data handling: Amplification of reference gene primers was used by the study to estimate nucleated cell counts. Profiling relied on immunoSEQ multiplex PCR, and the TCRdb table lists in-frame clones only, not all of them. That table supplies the V and J calls and clone size; D and trimming were determined from the DNA. The sample contains some 230,000 clones, 82% of which appear only once. The CDR3 is 13 residues long. Trimming cost V 4 bases and J 4 bases; bases outside gene matches: 2. Germline assignment: CDR1 SGHRS and CDR2 YFSETQ.

This clonotype was sampled from a woman older than 75 with COVID-19, enrolled during active disease. Sequenced material: peripheral blood. V is TRBV5-1 and J is TRBJ1-3, with 7 bases aligning to TRBD1. CDR3 amino acids: CASSQGQGNTIYF. The CDR3, as DNA: TGCGCCAGCAGCCAGGGACAGGGAAACACCATATATTTT.